The 2 T cell receptor beta chains presented below share a single source sample, sequenced in a study of regulatory T cells in long-lasting Graves disease. Time point meaning: newly diagnosed GD, antithyroid drugs for less than 3 months. Generation of the TCR library employed RNA extracted from PBMCs. TCR beta libraries were built with iRepertoire HTBI primers and Arm-PCR of CDR3 regions. TCRdb re-analysed the multiplex PCR reads in MiXCR, keeping a single row per CDR3 protein. In the table there are 400,000 to 650,000 distinct CDR3 sequences, around 15% of which are singletons. These data were also reused for a study on T cells in Graves' hyperthyroidism and ophthalmopathy.

Sequenced material: peripheral blood mononuclear cells (PBMCs), taken at new diagnosis, from a patient treated with antithyroid drugs. These receptors came from a woman aged 40 to 65 with Graves disease.

The chain couples TRBV4-1 to TRBJ2-2, with a weak D call TRBD1 (7 bases). From germline, CDR1 is MGHRA and CDR2 YSYEKL. Trimming took off 1 base at V and 5 bases at J, with 14 bases between the two ends. The CDR3 sequence is 16 residues long. The DNA for the CDR3 is TGCGCCAGCAGCCAAGTCCGGACAGGAGGGACCGGGGAGCTGTTTTTT. Its protein product is CASSQVRTGGTGELFF.

There are many counts of this clonotype. The CDR3 loop is CASSDYGQGKYF. The CDR3 DNA reads as TGCGCCAGCAGTGATTACGGACAGGGGAAGTACTTC. The V gene is TRBV10-2, the J gene TRBJ2-7; 9 bases agree with TRBD1. The V and J ends lost 3 bases and 11 bases, in that order; junction bases with no gene match: 5. In germline, CDR1 is WSHSY, CDR2 SAAADI. CDR3 size: 12 residues.